This T cell receptor (beta chain) derives from a study of identical twins. This CDR3 spans 17 amino acids. The ends were cut back, 0 bases at V and 1 base at J, with 16 bases in the middle. Germline V lookup: CDR1 SGHRS, CDR2 YFSETQ. A template switching step contributed a universal primer site, while unique molecular identifiers were present in the cDNA. From the 5' RACE reads, TCRdb called clonotypes with MiXCR, one entry per CDR3 protein. The table records under 900,000 distinct CDR3 sequences, more than 9% of them present only once. This clonotype was observed at least ten times. As yet, its antigen is unknown. Findings and caveats of the study: Excess sharing between twins was weaker in beta out-of-frame sequences.

The sample was also reused in another study, on yellow fever vaccine responses in identical twins.

The sequence was obtained from a woman aged 18-29 years in good health. Input material: PBMCs. The chain is built from TRBV5-1 and TRBJ2-5; a possible D gene is TRBD2 (6 bases). Here the CDR3 reads CASSLVGTPRPQETQYF. For the CDR3, the DNA is TGCGCCAGCAGCTTGGTAGGGACTCCTAGGCCCCAAGAGACCCAGTACTTC.